The present TCR beta chain was sequenced within a study of cytomegalovirus exposure and HLA in healthy donors. Study at large: An earlier analysis identified 120 million or so unique TCR beta sequences in some 170 million T cells. Study-wide points: Sequencing depth roughly uniform across donors was assumed in presence/absence analyses. There were some 150 TCR beta chains listed as cytomegalovirus-associated.

With regard to this clone: What it recognizes is unknown.

Healthy bone marrow donors made up the cohort. This CDR3 is built from 17 residues. J was trimmed by 6 bases and V by 2 bases; bases with no gene match: 13. Germline V gene sequence: CDR1 SNHLY, CDR2 FYNNEI. The PCR used 60 Vbeta and 13 Jbeta primers. The table came from immunoSEQ multiplex PCR; TCRdb's copy has only in-frame clones and leaves some out. The sample has around 67,000 clones, 55% to 70% seen once. This sequence joins TRBV2 and TRBJ2-1; TRBD2 agrees at 7 bases. Sequenced: PBMCs. The clonotype was recovered from a woman aged 45-60 years in good health and CMV-seronegative. In nucleotides, the CDR3 is TGTGCCAGCAGTGAATTTCGAGCGGGAAGGTTAGGCAATGAGCAGTTCTTC. Encoded protein: CASSEFRAGRLGNEQFF.